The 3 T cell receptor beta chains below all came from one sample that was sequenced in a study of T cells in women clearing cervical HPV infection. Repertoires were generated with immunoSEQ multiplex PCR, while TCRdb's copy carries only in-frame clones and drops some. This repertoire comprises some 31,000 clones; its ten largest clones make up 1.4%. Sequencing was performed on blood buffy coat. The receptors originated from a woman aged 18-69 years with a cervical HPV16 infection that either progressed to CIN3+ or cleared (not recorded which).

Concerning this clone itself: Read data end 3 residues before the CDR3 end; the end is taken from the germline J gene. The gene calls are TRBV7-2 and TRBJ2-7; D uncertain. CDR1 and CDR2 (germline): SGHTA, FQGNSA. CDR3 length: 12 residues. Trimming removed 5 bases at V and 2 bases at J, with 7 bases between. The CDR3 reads CASSPQPYEQYF. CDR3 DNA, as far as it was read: TGTGCCAGCAGCCCACAACCCTACGAG.

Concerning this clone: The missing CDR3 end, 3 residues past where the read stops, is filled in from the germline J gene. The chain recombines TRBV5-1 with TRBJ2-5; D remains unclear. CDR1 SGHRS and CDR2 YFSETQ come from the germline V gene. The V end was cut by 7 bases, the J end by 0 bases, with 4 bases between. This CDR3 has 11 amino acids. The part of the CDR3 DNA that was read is TGCGCCAGCCGGTACCAAGAGACC. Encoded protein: CASRYQET. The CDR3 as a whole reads CASRYQETQYF.

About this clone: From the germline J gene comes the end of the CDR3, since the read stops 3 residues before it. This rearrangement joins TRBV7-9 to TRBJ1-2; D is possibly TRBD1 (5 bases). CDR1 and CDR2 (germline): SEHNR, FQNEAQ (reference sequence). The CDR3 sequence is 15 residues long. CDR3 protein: CASSLGGGGANDYTF. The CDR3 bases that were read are TGTGCCAGCAGCTTAGGGGGAGGTGGGGCCAATGAC. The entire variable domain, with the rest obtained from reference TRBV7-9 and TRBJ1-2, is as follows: DTGVSQNPRHKITKRGQNVTFRCDPISEHNRLYWYRQTLGQGPEFLTYFQNEAQLEKSRLLSDRFSAERPKGSFSTLEIQRTEQGDSAMYLCASSLGGGGANDYTFGSGTRLTVV.